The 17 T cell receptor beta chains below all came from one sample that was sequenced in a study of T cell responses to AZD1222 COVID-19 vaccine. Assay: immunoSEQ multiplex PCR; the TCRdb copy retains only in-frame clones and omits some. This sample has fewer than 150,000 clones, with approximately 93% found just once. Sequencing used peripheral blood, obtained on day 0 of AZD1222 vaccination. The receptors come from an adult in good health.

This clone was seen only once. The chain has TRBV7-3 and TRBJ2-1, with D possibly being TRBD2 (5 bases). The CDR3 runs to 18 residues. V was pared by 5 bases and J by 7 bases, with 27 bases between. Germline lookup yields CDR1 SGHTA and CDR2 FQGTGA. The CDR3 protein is CASSLPQPGPGEPNEQFF. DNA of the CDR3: TGTGCCAGCAGCCTACCCCAACCCGGACCCGGGGAACCGAATGAGCAGTTCTTC.

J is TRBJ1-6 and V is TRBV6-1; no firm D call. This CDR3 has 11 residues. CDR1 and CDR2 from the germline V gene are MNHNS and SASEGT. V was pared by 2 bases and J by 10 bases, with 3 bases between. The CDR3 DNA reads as TGTGCCAGCAGTGAAAACTCACCCCTCCACTTT. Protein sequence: CASSENSPLHF.

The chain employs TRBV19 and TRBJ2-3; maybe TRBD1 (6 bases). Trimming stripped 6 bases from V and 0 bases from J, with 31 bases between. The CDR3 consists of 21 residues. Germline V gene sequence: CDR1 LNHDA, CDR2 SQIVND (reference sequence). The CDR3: CASRENWGRPGPNPSTDTQYF. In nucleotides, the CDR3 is TGTGCCAGTAGAGAGAATTGGGGGCGACCAGGACCCAACCCTAGCACAGATACGCAGTATTTT. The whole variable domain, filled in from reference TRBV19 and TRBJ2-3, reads DGGITQSPKYLFRKEGQNVTLSCEQNLNHDAMYWYRQDPGQGLRLIYYSQIVNDFQKGDIAEGYSVSREKKESFPLTVTSAQKNPTAFYLCASRENWGRPGPNPSTDTQYFGPGTRLTVL.

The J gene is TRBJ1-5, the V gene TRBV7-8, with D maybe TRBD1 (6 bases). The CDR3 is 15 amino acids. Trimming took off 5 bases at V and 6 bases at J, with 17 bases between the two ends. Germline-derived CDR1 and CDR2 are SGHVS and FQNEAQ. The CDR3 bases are TGTGCCAGCAGCAGACAGGCAGGGGCGCTTCAGCCCCAGCATTTT. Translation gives CASSRQAGALQPQHF.

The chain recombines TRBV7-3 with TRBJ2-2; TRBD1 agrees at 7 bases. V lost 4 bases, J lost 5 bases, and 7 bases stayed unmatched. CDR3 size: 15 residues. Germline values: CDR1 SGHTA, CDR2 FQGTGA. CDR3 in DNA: TGTGCCAGCAGCTCCACTACAGGGGTGACCGGGGAGCTGTTTTTT. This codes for CASSSTTGVTGELFF. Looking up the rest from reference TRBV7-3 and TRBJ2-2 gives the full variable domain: GAGVSQTPSNKVTEKGKYVELRCDPISGHTALYWYRQSLGQGPEFLIYFQGTGAADDSGLPNDRFFAVRPEGSVSTLKIQRTERGDSAVYLCASSSTTGVTGELFFGEGSRLTVL.

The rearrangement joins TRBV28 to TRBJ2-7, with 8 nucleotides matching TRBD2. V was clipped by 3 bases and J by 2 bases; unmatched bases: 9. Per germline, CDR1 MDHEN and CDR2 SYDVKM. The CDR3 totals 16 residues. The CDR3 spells CASSLSGTSNAYEQYF. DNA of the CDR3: TGTGCCAGCAGTTTGTCTGGGACTAGTAACGCCTACGAGCAGTACTTC.

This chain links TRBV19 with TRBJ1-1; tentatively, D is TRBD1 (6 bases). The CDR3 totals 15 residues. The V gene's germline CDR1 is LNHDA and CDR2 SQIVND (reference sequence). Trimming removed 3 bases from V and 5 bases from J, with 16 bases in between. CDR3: CASSMGGHLGTEAFF. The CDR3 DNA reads TGTGCCAGTAGTATGGGGGGCCACTTGGGAACTGAAGCTTTCTTT.

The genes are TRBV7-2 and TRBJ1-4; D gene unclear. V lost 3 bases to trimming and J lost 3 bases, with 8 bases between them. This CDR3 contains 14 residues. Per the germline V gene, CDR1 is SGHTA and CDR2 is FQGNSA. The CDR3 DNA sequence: TGTGCCAGCAGCTTTATCGGGGCTAATGAAAAACTGTTTTTT. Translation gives CASSFIGANEKLFF. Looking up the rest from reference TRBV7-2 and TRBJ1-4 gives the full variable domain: GAGVSQSPSNKVTEKGKDVELRCDPISGHTALYWYRQSLGQGLEFLIYFQGNSAPDKSGLPSDRFSAERTGGSVSTLTIQRTQQEDSAVYLCASSFIGANEKLFFGSGTQLSVL.

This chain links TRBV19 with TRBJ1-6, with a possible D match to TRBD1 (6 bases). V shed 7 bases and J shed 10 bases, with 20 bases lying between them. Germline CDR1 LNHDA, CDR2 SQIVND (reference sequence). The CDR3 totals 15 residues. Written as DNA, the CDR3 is TGTGCCAGTACTCTTGATGTGGCAGGGGAATCACCCCTCCACTTT. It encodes CASTLDVAGESPLHF.

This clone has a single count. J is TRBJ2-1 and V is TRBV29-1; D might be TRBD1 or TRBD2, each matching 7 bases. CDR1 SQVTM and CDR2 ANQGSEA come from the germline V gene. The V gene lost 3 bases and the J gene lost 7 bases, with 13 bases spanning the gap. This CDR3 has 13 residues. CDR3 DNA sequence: TGCAGCGTTGATCTCCAGGGGGGGAATGAGCAGTTCTTC. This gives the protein CSVDLQGGNEQFF.

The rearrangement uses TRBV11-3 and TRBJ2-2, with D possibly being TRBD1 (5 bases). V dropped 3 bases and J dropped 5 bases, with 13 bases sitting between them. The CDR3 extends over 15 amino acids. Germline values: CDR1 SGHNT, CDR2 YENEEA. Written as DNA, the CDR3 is TGTGCCAGCAGCTTTTCTGGGGCTTGGACCGGGGAGCTGTTTTTT. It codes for CASSFSGAWTGELFF.

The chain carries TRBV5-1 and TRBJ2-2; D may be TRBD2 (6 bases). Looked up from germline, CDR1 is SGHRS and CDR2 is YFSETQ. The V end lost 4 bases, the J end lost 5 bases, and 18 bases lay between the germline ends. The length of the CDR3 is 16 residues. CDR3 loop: CASSLGDSSGTGELFF. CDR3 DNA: TGCGCCAGCAGCCTAGGGGACTCCTCGGGGACCGGGGAGCTGTTTTTT.

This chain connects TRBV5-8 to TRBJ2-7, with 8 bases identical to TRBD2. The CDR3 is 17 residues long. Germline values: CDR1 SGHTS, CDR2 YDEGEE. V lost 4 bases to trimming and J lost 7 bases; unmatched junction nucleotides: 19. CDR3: CASSPPPVSGRDREQYF. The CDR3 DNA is TGTGCCAGCAGCCCCCCGCCTGTAAGCGGGAGAGACCGAGAGCAGTACTTC.

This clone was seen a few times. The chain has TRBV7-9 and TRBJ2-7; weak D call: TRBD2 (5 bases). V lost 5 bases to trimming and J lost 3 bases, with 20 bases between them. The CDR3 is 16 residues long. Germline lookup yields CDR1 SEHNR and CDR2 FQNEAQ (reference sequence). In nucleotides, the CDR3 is TGTGCCAGCAGCGTAGACGCGCGGCGCGCGGGCTACGAGCAGTACTTC. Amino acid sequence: CASSVDARRAGYEQYF.

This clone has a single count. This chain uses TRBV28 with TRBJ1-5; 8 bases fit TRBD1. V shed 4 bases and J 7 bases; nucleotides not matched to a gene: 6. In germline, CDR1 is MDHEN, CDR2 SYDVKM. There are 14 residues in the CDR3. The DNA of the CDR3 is TGTGCCAGCAGTTCCACAGGGGGATGGCAGCCCCAGCATTTT. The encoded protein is CASSSTGGWQPQHF.

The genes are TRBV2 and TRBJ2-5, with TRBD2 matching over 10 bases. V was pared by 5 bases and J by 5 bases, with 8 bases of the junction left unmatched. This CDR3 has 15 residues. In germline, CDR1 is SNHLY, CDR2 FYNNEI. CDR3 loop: CASSRNSGRPETQYF. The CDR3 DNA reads TGTGCCAGCAGTCGTAATAGCGGGAGGCCTGAGACCCAGTACTTC.

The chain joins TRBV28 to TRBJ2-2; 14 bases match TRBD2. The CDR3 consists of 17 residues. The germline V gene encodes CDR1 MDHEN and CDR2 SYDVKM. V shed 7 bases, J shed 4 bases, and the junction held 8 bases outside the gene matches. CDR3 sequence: CASTGTSGSGFTGELFF. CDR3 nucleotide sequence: TGTGCCAGCACGGGGACTAGCGGGAGCGGGTTCACCGGGGAGCTGTTTTTT.